The rows below give T cell receptor beta chains drawn from one sample of a study of cytomegalovirus exposure and HLA in healthy donors. Sequencing used immunoSEQ multiplex PCR; TCRdb keeps in-frame clones, though not all of them. The table includes 150,000 to 200,000 clones, 75% to 90% detected once. The sequencing sample was made of PBMCs. The source is a woman in her forties or fifties in good health and CMV-seropositive. CDR3s include the opening cysteine and the closing phenylalanine or tryptophan. The D gene is left open where the match is weak. Some rows have no size entry. The others give once, few or many, or a class for an expanded clone.

J gene,V gene,D gene,clone size,CDR3 DNA,CDR3 protein
TRBJ2-7,TRBV15,TRBD2,-,TGTGCCACCAGCAGACCCTTTAGCGGGAGGAGCTCCTACGAGCAGTACTTC,CATSRPFSGRSSYEQYF
TRBJ2-7,TRBV6-1,-,-,TGTGCCAGCAAGGGGAAGGTCGAGACCTACGAGCAGTACTTC,CASKGKVETYEQYF
TRBJ2-3,TRBV5-1,-,-,TGCGCCAGCAGCTTCGACCGACAAACAGATACGCAGTATTTT,CASSFDRQTDTQYF
TRBJ2-2,TRBV7-2,TRBD2,-,TGTGCCAGCAGCTTAAGGGTTGCGGGAGGCGGGGAGCTGTTTTTT,CASSLRVAGGGELFF
TRBJ2-3,TRBV7-6,-,-,TGTGCCAGCAGCTTAGGGAGGGGCACAGATACGCAGTATTTT,CASSLGRGTDTQYF
TRBJ2-7,TRBV6-1,TRBD1,once,TGTGCCAGCAGGGGAGGGACAGGGGGCGCATACGAGCAGTACTTC,CASRGGTGGAYEQYF
TRBJ1-2,TRBV7-9,TRBD1,-,TGTGCCAGCAGCTCTAGTGGGACAGGTTCCTATGGCTACACCTTC,CASSSSGTGSYGYTF
TRBJ2-3,TRBV7-2,TRBD2,-,TGTGCCAGCAGCTTGACTAGCCCAGATACGCAGTATTTT,CASSLTSPDTQYF
TRBJ1-5,TRBV7-2,TRBD1,-,TGTGCCAGCAGTTCAGACAGGGGAAGTCAGCCCCAGCATTTT,CASSSDRGSQPQHF
TRBJ1-1,TRBV19,-,-,TGTGCCAGTAGTATTGGACACATGAACACTGAAGCTTTCTTT,CASSIGHMNTEAFF
TRBJ1-6,TRBV6-4,-,once,TGTGCCAGCAGTGACAGACCCCGGGATTCACCCCTCCACTTT,CASSDRPRDSPLHF
TRBJ2-7,TRBV7-9,-,-,TGTGCCAGCAGCCCTACCGGGGGTCCCTACGAGCAGTACTTC,CASSPTGGPYEQYF
TRBJ2-7,TRBV5-5,TRBD2,-,TGCGCCAGCAGCCTCCCTAGCGGGAGCTTCCCCTACGAGCAGTACTTC,CASSLPSGSFPYEQYF
TRBJ1-1,TRBV27,-,once,TGTGCCAGCAGGAAGGGTCCCCGGGGCACTGAAGCTTTCTTT,CASRKGPRGTEAFF
TRBJ1-1,TRBV27,-,-,TGTGCCAGCAGTTCCTTGACAGGTGAAGCTTTCTTT,CASSSLTGEAFF
TRBJ1-1,TRBV5-4,-,-,TGTGCCAGCAGCCCACGAATAGGACTTCAGAGGTTGCGGGCTTTCTTT,CASSPRIGLQRLRAFF
TRBJ1-1,TRBV7-2,TRBD1,-,TGTGCCAGCAGCCCGAACAGGGGAAGGAATGAAGCTTTCTTT,CASSPNRGRNEAFF
TRBJ1-1,TRBV5-1,-,few,TGCGCCAGCAGCTTGGGCAGGAACACTGAAGCTTTCTTT,CASSLGRNTEAFF
TRBJ2-5,TRBV7-2,TRBD2,-,TGTGCCAGCAGCTTAGGTAGCGGGAGAACCCAAGAGACCCAGTACTTC,CASSLGSGRTQETQYF
TRBJ2-1,TRBV5-1,TRBD2,-,TGCGCCAGCAGCAGGGGACTACCCGGGGATGAGCAGTTCTTC,CASSRGLPGDEQFF
TRBJ2-7,TRBV6-5,-,-,TGTGCCAGCAGTTCACCGGGACAAACCTCCTACGAGCAGTACTTC,CASSSPGQTSYEQYF
TRBJ2-2,TRBV18,TRBD1,-,TGTGCCAGCTCACGACAGGGGGCTGACGGGGAGCTGTTTTTT,CASSRQGADGELFF
TRBJ1-2,TRBV2,-,once,TGTGCCAGCAGTGCAGGGGTCTATGGCTACACCTTC,CASSAGVYGYTF
TRBJ2-3,TRBV28,TRBD2,-,TGTGCCAGCAGTGTGCGCAGCGGGAACACAGATACGCAGTATTTT,CASSVRSGNTDTQYF
TRBJ1-2,TRBV30,-,-,TGTGCCTGGACCCCGGGGGTGGGCTACACCTTC,CAWTPGVGYTF
TRBJ2-1,TRBV4-3,TRBD1,-,TGCGCCAGCAGCCAAGATCCCCAGGCCGGGACAGGGAGTGAGCAGTTCTTC,CASSQDPQAGTGSEQFF
TRBJ2-1,TRBV27,TRBD2,few,TGTGCCAGCAGTTTACCAGCGGGGGGGTACAATGAGCAGTTCTTC,CASSLPAGGYNEQFF
TRBJ1-4,TRBV28,TRBD1,-,TGTGCCAGCAGTTACCGACAGGGGATAACTAATGAAAAACTGTTTTTT,CASSYRQGITNEKLFF
TRBJ2-7,TRBV19,-,-,TGTGCCAGTAGTGTCCCGGGTCCCTCCTACGAGCAGTACTTC,CASSVPGPSYEQYF
TRBJ1-6,TRBV4-2,TRBD1,-,TGTGCCAGCAGCCAAGCCTGGGACAGGGGTTCACCCCTCCACTTT,CASSQAWDRGSPLHF
TRBJ2-3,TRBV25-1,-,-,TGTGCCAGCAGTGAAGCGGGAAGAGGCACAGATACGCAGTATTTT,CASSEAGRGTDTQYF
TRBJ2-7,TRBV28,TRBD1,few,TGTGCCAGCACTCGGACAGGGTTACCCTACGAGCAGTACTTC,CASTRTGLPYEQYF
TRBJ1-5,TRBV19,-,-,TGTGCCAGTAGTACGACAGCGAATCAGCCCCAGCATTTT,CASSTTANQPQHF
TRBJ2-7,TRBV2,-,once,TGTGCCAGCAGTGACTGGGCAGGCCATACTTACGAGCAGTACTTC,CASSDWAGHTYEQYF
TRBJ1-2,TRBV2,-,-,TGTGCCAGCAGTCGACAGGACTATGGCTACACCTTC,CASSRQDYGYTF
TRBJ2-7,TRBV5-4,TRBD2,-,TGTGCCAGCAGCCGGGCGGGAGTCGCCTACGAGCAGTACTTC,CASSRAGVAYEQYF